The 28 T cell receptor beta chains below come from one sample, sequenced in a study of a mutant IDH1 vaccine in newly diagnosed glioma. Clones were sequenced by immunoSEQ multiplex PCR, and TCRdb holds only the in-frame ones, with some missing. The sample yields tens of thousands of clones, approximately 90% seen once. Time point given: baseline, week 1 (first vaccination visit). The treatment here: pre-vaccination baseline after standard-of-care therapy. This specimen consisted of PBMCs, obtained from a glioma patient treated with radiotherapy, temozolomide or both. The receptors here all came from a man aged 35-49 years with glioma.

V and J are TRBV10-3 and TRBJ2-7, with 8 positions matching TRBD2. CDR1 and CDR2 from the germline V gene are ENHRY and SYGVKD. With 7 bases clipped from V and 7 bases from J, the junction kept 6 bases outside the gene matches. This CDR3 region has 12 residues. The CDR3 DNA is TGTGCCATCAAAAACGTAGCGGGAGAGCAGTACTTC. It yields the protein CAIKNVAGEQYF.

This chain links TRBV5-1 with TRBJ2-7; D not certain. This CDR3 is built from 16 residues. Deletions cut 5 bases from V and 5 bases from J, with 23 bases between. Germline-derived CDR1 and CDR2 are SGHRS and YFSETQ. The CDR3 region has the DNA TGCGCCAGCAGACCGCCCGGGTCGAGAGGTGCCAACGAGCAGTACTTC. Its protein product is CASRPPGSRGANEQYF. The full variable domain, in which reference TRBV5-1 and TRBJ2-7 provide the parts outside the CDR3, is KAGVTQTPRYLIKTRGQQVTLSCSPISGHRSVSWYQQTPGQGLQFLFEYFSETQRNKGNFPGRFSGRQFSNSRSEMNVSTLELGDSALYLCASRPPGSRGANEQYFGPGTRLTVT.

This chain joins TRBV7-2 and TRBJ2-7, with 10 bases fitting TRBD2. Germline CDR1 and CDR2: SGHTA and FQGNSA. Unmatched junction bases numbered 9, after V lost 1 base and J lost 6 bases. This CDR3 is built from 16 residues. For the CDR3, the DNA is TGTGCCAGCAGCTTAGTCAGGCGGGTAGCGGGGGGCGAGCAGTACTTC. Its protein is CASSLVRRVAGGEQYF.

The chain carries TRBV9 and TRBJ2-5; D may be TRBD2 (7 bases). CDR3 length equals 17 residues. Trimming left V 3 bases short and J 5 bases short, with 23 bases between. Germline V gives CDR1 SGDLS, CDR2 YYNGEE. This CDR3 reads CASSAGGAGWGPETQYF. The CDR3 coding sequence is TGTGCCAGCAGCGCCGGGGGAGCGGGATGGGGGCCGGAGACCCAGTACTTC.

This clone has only one observation. V and J are TRBV7-2 and TRBJ2-5; possible D gene TRBD2, 6 bases. The CDR3 consists of 15 residues. The ends were cut back, 8 bases at V and 0 bases at J, with 16 bases in the middle. Germline V gives CDR1 SGHTA, CDR2 FQGNSA. The CDR3 spells CASGLRGAYQETQYF. CDR3 bases: TGTGCCAGCGGCCTCCGCGGGGCCTACCAAGAGACCCAGTACTTC.

This clone was picked up one time. J is TRBJ2-1 and V is TRBV19; TRBD2 is a possible D gene (10 bases). This CDR3 spans 19 amino acids. Trimming shortened V by 5 bases and J by 6 bases, and 29 bases separated the two germline ends. Germline V gene data show CDR1 as LNHDA and CDR2 as SQIVND (reference sequence). CDR3 sequence: CASSRTGGGSGRVGNEQFF. Written as DNA, the CDR3 is TGTGCCAGTAGTCGTACAGGGGGCGGCAGCGGGAGGGTAGGCAATGAGCAGTTCTTC.

A single count supports this clone. The V call is TRBV4-1, the J call TRBJ2-7, with D possibly matching TRBD2 (6 bases). Trimming left V 2 bases short and J 0 bases short, with 14 bases between. The CDR3 spans 16 residues. Germline CDR1 reads MGHRA; CDR2 reads YSYEKL. Here the CDR3 reads CASSQQVAANSYEQYF. As DNA, the CDR3 is TGCGCCAGCAGCCAACAGGTAGCGGCCAACTCCTACGAGCAGTACTTC.

This clone was seen just once. The chain recombines TRBV9 with TRBJ2-1; 12 bases match TRBD2. Germline V gives CDR1 SGDLS, CDR2 YYNGEE. V was clipped by 4 bases and J by 12 bases; unmatched bases: 14. The CDR3 is made up of 16 amino acids. The CDR3 DNA reads TGTGCCAGCAGCCCCGATACGGGACTAGCGGGTGTCTGGCAGTTCTTC. Amino acid sequence: CASSPDTGLAGVWQFF.

This chain connects TRBV5-1 to TRBJ2-7; no definite D call. This CDR3 has 16 amino acids. Trimming shortened V by 0 bases and J by 4 bases, and 17 bases separated the two germline ends. Germline assignment: CDR1 SGHRS and CDR2 YFSETQ. The CDR3 bases are TGCGCCAGCAGCTTGGGGGCCCCCGGACGGCCATACGAGCAGTACTTC. Translating it yields CASSLGAPGRPYEQYF.

V gene TRBV6-5 combines with J gene TRBJ1-1; TRBD1 is a possible D gene (5 bases). The CDR3 consists of 14 residues. The germline gives CDR1 MNHEY, CDR2 SVGAGI. The germline V and J ends were trimmed by 4 bases and 3 bases, with 12 bases remaining between them. CDR3 bases: TGTGCCAGCAGTTCTGCAGGGTGGTACACTGAAGCTTTCTTT. Its translation is CASSSAGWYTEAFF.

CDR3 in DNA: TGCGCCAGCAGCCAAGACGGTAGCATGCAGTACTTC. It encodes CASSQDGSMQYF. The chain recombines TRBV4-3 with TRBJ2-7, with D hard to call. The length of the CDR3 is 12 residues. Germline V CDR1 and CDR2: LGHNA, YSLEER. Trimming removed 0 bases at V and 9 bases at J, with 9 bases between.

A few counts support this clone. The genes are TRBV27 and TRBJ1-5; perhaps TRBD1 as D (6 bases). Germline V gene lookup returns CDR1 MNHEY and CDR2 SMNVEV (reference sequence). The V and J ends lost 5 bases and 4 bases respectively, with 12 bases between them. The CDR3 spans 14 residues. The CDR3 DNA reads as TGTGCCAGCAGTCTCCAGGGGCCTAATCAGCCCCAGCATTTT. Translating it yields CASSLQGPNQPQHF.

This chain uses TRBV14 with TRBJ2-1, with 11 bases lining up with TRBD1. CDR3 length equals 13 residues. Germline CDR1 and CDR2: SGHDN and FVKESK. J gave up 8 bases and V 4 bases, and 1 base lay outside the gene matches. This CDR3 is CASSRDRGYEQFF. DNA of the CDR3: TGTGCCAGCAGCCGGGACAGGGGGTATGAGCAGTTCTTC.

This chain uses TRBV2 with TRBJ1-1, with D unclear. The CDR3 loop spans 14 amino acids. The V end lost 6 bases, the J end lost 1 base, and 12 bases lay between the germline ends. CDR1 is SNHLY and CDR2 is FYNNEI in the germline V gene. CDR3 amino acids: CASSALGRNTEAFF. The CDR3, as DNA: TGTGCCAGCAGCGCCCTAGGAAGGAACACTGAAGCTTTCTTT.

This clone appeared a single time. V and J are TRBV6-1 and TRBJ1-3; a weak D match, TRBD1 (6 bases). CDR3 length: 14 residues. V was cut by 8 bases and J by 0 bases, with 11 bases left in between. CDR1 and CDR2 (germline): MNHNS, SASEGT. The DNA for the CDR3 is TGTGCCAGCGAGGACAGATACTCTGGAAACACCATATATTTT. Encoded protein: CASEDRYSGNTIYF.

This chain links TRBV5-1 with TRBJ2-3, with D uncertain. CDR1 SGHRS and CDR2 YFSETQ come from the germline V gene. This CDR3 is built from 15 residues. The V end lost 0 bases, the J end lost 8 bases, and 16 bases lay between the germline ends. CDR3 sequence (DNA): TGCGCCAGCAGCTTGGACAATATCGCTTCGTTTACGCAGTATTTT. Translation gives CASSLDNIASFTQYF. Looking up the rest from reference TRBV5-1 and TRBJ2-3 gives the full variable domain: KAGVTQTPRYLIKTRGQQVTLSCSPISGHRSVSWYQQTPGQGLQFLFEYFSETQRNKGNFPGRFSGRQFSNSRSEMNVSTLELGDSALYLCASSLDNIASFTQYFGPGTRLTVL.

This rearrangement joins TRBV19 to TRBJ2-7; D possibly corresponds to TRBD1 (6 bases). V was trimmed by 6 bases and J by 3 bases, leaving 21 bases between them. The length of the CDR3 is 16 residues. The V gene's germline CDR1 is LNHDA and CDR2 SQIVND (reference sequence). CDR3 protein: CASSTTQQGRNYEQYF. In DNA, the CDR3 is TGTGCCAGTAGCACCACCCAACAGGGACGGAACTACGAGCAGTACTTC. Based on the CDR3 plus reference TRBV19 and TRBJ2-7, the full variable domain is DGGITQSPKYLFRKEGQNVTLSCEQNLNHDAMYWYRQDPGQGLRLIYYSQIVNDFQKGDIAEGYSVSREKKESFPLTVTSAQKNPTAFYLCASSTTQQGRNYEQYFGPGTRLTVT.

This clone was recorded only once. A junction boundary mismatches the germline segment, possibly from a read error. The V and J genes are TRBV11-3 and TRBJ2-3; 7 nucleotides line up with TRBD2. Germline assignment: CDR1 SGHNT and CDR2 YENEEA. The CDR3 consists of 13 residues. CDR3 amino acids: CASSQGLGTKRDF. The CDR3 DNA reads TGTGCCAGCAGCCAAGGATTGGGGACTAAACGGGATTTT. Combining the CDR3 with reference TRBV11-3 and TRBJ2-3 gives the whole variable domain EAGVVQSPRYKIIEKKQPVAFWCNPISGHNTLYWYLQNLGQGPELLIRYENEEAVDDSQLPKDRFSAERLKGVDSTLKIQPAELGDSAVYLCASSQGLGTKRDFGPGTRLTVL.

The sample holds a few counts of this clone. This chain joins TRBV25-1 and TRBJ2-7; 9 bases match TRBD1. V lost 6 bases to trimming and J lost 5 bases; unmatched junction nucleotides: 5. Germline values: CDR1 MGHDK, CDR2 SYGVNS. This CDR3 contains 13 residues. The DNA for the CDR3 is TGTGCCAGCAGAGGACAGGGGTCGGACGAGCAGTACTTC. Residues: CASRGQGSDEQYF.

The V gene is TRBV4-1, the J gene TRBJ2-7, with D perhaps TRBD2 (7 bases). CDR1 and CDR2 (germline): MGHRA, YSYEKL. The V gene lost 0 bases and the J gene lost 4 bases, with 16 bases spanning the gap. The CDR3 is made up of 16 amino acids. CDR3 nucleotides: TGCGCCAGCAGCCAAGATAGGGGGGGAGAGTATTACGAGCAGTACTTC. Residues: CASSQDRGGEYYEQYF.

This chain links TRBV13 with TRBJ2-3; D is perhaps TRBD2 (6 bases). Per the germline V gene, CDR1 is PRHDT and CDR2 is FYEKMQ (reference sequence). The CDR3 covers 17 residues. Trimming stripped 5 bases from V and 4 bases from J, with 22 bases between. The chain's CDR3 is CASSPVPTKRAPDTQYF. CDR3 DNA: TGTGCCAGCAGCCCAGTCCCCACTAAGCGGGCCCCAGATACGCAGTATTTT.

This clone occurred a few times. The rearrangement joins TRBV4-3 to TRBJ2-1; D could derive from TRBD1 or TRBD2 (5 bases each). CDR3 length: 14 amino acids. Germline loops: CDR1 LGHNA, CDR2 YSLEER. V was clipped by 4 bases and J by 8 bases, with 15 bases between them. The chain's CDR3 is CASSPLPGSDEQFF. The CDR3 DNA reads TGCGCCAGCAGCCCCCTTCCAGGGAGCGATGAGCAGTTCTTC.

CDR3 residues: CSAPIYYGYTF. The CDR3 nucleotides read TGCAGTGCCCCGATTTATTATGGCTACACCTTC. The J gene is TRBJ1-2, the V gene TRBV20-1; D not resolved. CDR3 length equals 11 residues. Trimming took 6 bases from V and 5 from J, leaving 10 bases between them. Germline-derived CDR1 and CDR2 are DFQATT and SNEGSKA (reference sequence).

J is TRBJ2-5 and V is TRBV4-1, with D maybe TRBD1 (6 bases). V was cut by 3 bases and J by 7 bases, with 12 bases left in between. Germline assignment: CDR1 MGHRA and CDR2 YSYEKL. CDR3 size: 13 residues. In DNA form, the CDR3 reads TGCGCCAGCAGCCATCGGTCCAGGGGGACCCAGTACTTC. Its translation: CASSHRSRGTQYF.

V usage is TRBV4-3 and J usage is TRBJ1-5; 9 nucleotides match TRBD1. The CDR3 has 16 residues. Germline CDR1 is LGHNA and CDR2 is YSLEER. V gave up 2 bases and J gave up 0 bases; unmatched junction bases: 2. The CDR3 sequence: CASSQRTGDSNQPQHF. CDR3 DNA sequence: TGCGCCAGCAGCCAACGGACAGGGGATAGCAATCAGCCCCAGCATTTT.

This clone was detected only a few times. The chain is built from TRBV19 and TRBJ2-5, with a possible D match to TRBD1 (6 bases). The CDR3 sequence is 13 residues long. V dropped 5 bases and J dropped 4 bases, with 11 bases sitting between them. Germline V lookup: CDR1 LNHDA, CDR2 SQIVND (reference sequence). The CDR3 protein is CASSVGTTETQYF. The CDR3 DNA reads as TGTGCCAGTAGTGTCGGGACAACAGAGACCCAGTACTTC.

The chain is built from TRBV5-6 and TRBJ1-5; D possibly corresponds to TRBD1 (5 bases). CDR3 length: 17 residues. The germline V gene has CDR1 SGHDT and CDR2 YYEEEE. The V and J ends lost 1 base and 0 bases respectively, with 14 bases between them. CDR3 amino acids: CASSLRTGGYSNQPQHF. As DNA, the CDR3 is TGTGCCAGCAGCTTGCGTACTGGGGGGTATAGCAATCAGCCCCAGCATTTT.

The chain links TRBV6-1 to TRBJ2-6; 8 positions match TRBD1. The CDR3 is 15 amino acids. From germline, CDR1 is MNHNS and CDR2 SASEGT. Losses at the gene ends were 5 bases for V and 2 bases for J; bases not matched to a gene: 2. CDR3 nucleotides: TGTGCCAGCAGTCCACAGGGGGCTGGGGCCAACGTCCTGACTTTC. Residues: CASSPQGAGANVLTF.